The rows below give T cell receptor beta chains drawn from one sample of a study of T-cell reconstitution after alpha-beta-depleted transplantation in children. One entry per CDR3 protein, called by TCRdb with MiXCR from the PCR reads. The data show around 410,000 distinct CDR3 sequences, roughly a tenth seen once. Material: PBMCs from the stem cell graft donor, obtained from the stem cell graft. The receptor set was obtained from a human donor who donated a stem cell graft to a child with acute myeloid leukemia. The CDR3 runs from the conserved cysteine through the conserved F or W. The order of the fields is CDR3 protein, CDR3 DNA, J gene, V gene, D gene, clone size. The D gene is left open where the match is weak. Size is stated for part of the rows, as once, few or many counts, or as a class when the clone is expanded.

CSARSGQSSYNEQFF TGCAGTGCTAGGTCGGGACAAAGCTCCTACAATGAGCAGTTCTTC TRBJ2-1 TRBV20-1 - -
CASSLRPADTQYF TGTGCCAGCAGCTTACGACCGGCAGATACGCAGTATTTT TRBJ2-3 TRBV7-2 - many
CASSERWAGGDTDTQYF TGCGCCAGCAGTGAACGCTGGGCGGGAGGCGACACAGATACGCAGTATTTT TRBJ2-3 TRBV10-2 TRBD2 few
CASSPGADTGELFF TGTGCCAGCAGTCCAGGGGCCGACACCGGGGAGCTGTTTTTT TRBJ2-2 TRBV6-1 - few
CASRHLDTQYF TGTGCCAGCAGACACCTAGATACGCAGTATTTT TRBJ2-3 TRBV12-3/TRBV12-4 - many
CASSQRRLPRCF TGTGCCAGCAGCCAGAGAAGACTACCCCGTTGCTTC TRBJ2-5 TRBV3-1 - -
CSARGTYTEAFF TGCAGTGCTAGAGGGACATATACTGAAGCTTTCTTT TRBJ1-1 TRBV20-1 - -
CAWSVSRGEQFF TGTGCCTGGAGTGTATCTAGAGGTGAGCAGTTCTTC TRBJ2-1 TRBV30 - -
CASSTLRRAQSTDTQYF TGTGCCAGCAGTACCCTACGGCGGGCACAGTCCACAGATACGCAGTATTTT TRBJ2-3 TRBV27 - -
CASSFGSGTEAFF TGTGCCAGCAGCTTCGGCTCCGGCACTGAAGCTTTCTTT TRBJ1-1 TRBV7-9 - many
CSASQLAGGVGEQFF TGCAGTGCTAGTCAACTAGCGGGAGGCGTCGGTGAGCAGTTCTTC TRBJ2-1 TRBV20-1 TRBD2 -
CASSLVWGTDTQYF TGCGCCAGCAGCTTGGTATGGGGGACAGATACGCAGTATTTT TRBJ2-3 TRBV5-1 - many
CSAREEGTGRLQYF TGCAGTGCTAGGGAGGAGGGGACAGGTCGATTACAGTACTTC TRBJ2-4 TRBV20-1 TRBD1 -
CASSDRTGIFYEQYF TGTGCCAGCAGTGACCGGACAGGGATTTTCTACGAGCAGTACTTC TRBJ2-7 TRBV25-1 TRBD1 -
CASSRGGGGSETQYF TGTGCCAGCAGTCGGGGAGGGGGCGGTTCGGAGACCCAGTACTTC TRBJ2-5 TRBV12-3/TRBV12-4 - -
CASLGPASGADTGELFF TGTGCCAGCCTCGGGCCGGCTAGCGGGGCGGACACCGGGGAGCTGTTTTTT TRBJ2-2 TRBV6-1 TRBD2 many
CASSFRLAGVTTDTQYF TGTGCCAGCAGCTTCAGACTAGCGGGAGTCACCACAGATACGCAGTATTTT TRBJ2-3 TRBV7-3 TRBD2 -
CASSAGRYEKLFF TGCGCCAGCAGTGCAGGGAGGTATGAAAAACTGTTTTTT TRBJ1-4 TRBV4-3 - -
CASSPGGERNQPQHF TGTGCCAGCAGCCCGGGGGGCGAACGCAATCAGCCCCAGCATTTT TRBJ1-5 TRBV7-9 - many
CASSVSTGGEAFF TGTGCCAGCAGCGTATCAACAGGCGGGGAAGCTTTCTTT TRBJ1-1 TRBV9 - -
CASSSVGGFGGEQYF TGTGCCAGCAGCTCCGTTGGGGGTTTTGGAGGCGAGCAGTACTTC TRBJ2-7 TRBV11-2 - -
CASSVGQTTGGTEAFF TGCGCCAGCAGCGTGGGACAGACAACGGGTGGTACTGAAGCTTTCTTT TRBJ1-1 TRBV5-1 TRBD1 -